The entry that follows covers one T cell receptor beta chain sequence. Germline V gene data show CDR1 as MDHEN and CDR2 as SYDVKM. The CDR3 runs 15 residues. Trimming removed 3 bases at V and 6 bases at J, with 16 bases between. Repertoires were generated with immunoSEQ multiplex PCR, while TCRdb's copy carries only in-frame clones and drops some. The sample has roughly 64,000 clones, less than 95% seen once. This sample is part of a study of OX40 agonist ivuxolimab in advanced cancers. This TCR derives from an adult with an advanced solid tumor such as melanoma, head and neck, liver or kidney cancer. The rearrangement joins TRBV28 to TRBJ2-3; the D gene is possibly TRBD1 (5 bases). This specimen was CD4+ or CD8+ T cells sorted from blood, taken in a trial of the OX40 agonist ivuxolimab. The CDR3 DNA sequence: TGTGCCAGCAGTTTGAACAGGATGCTCAGCGATACGCAGTATTTT. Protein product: CASSLNRMLSDTQYF.